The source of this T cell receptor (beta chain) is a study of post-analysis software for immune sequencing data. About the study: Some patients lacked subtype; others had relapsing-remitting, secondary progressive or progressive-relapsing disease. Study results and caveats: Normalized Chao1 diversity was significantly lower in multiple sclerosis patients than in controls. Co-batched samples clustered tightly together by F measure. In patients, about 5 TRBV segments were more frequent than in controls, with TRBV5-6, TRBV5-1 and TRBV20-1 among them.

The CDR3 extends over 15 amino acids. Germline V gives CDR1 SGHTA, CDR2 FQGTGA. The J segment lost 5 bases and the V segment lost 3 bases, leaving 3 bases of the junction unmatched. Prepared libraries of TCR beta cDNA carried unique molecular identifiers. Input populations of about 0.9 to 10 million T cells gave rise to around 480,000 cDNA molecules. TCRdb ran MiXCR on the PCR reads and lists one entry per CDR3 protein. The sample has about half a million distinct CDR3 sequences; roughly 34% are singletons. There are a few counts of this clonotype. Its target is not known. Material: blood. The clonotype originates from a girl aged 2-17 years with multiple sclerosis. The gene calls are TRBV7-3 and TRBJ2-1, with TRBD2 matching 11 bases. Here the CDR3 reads CASSFLAGGDNEQFF. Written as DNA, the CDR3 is TGTGCCAGCAGCTTTCTAGCGGGGGGAGACAATGAGCAGTTCTTC.